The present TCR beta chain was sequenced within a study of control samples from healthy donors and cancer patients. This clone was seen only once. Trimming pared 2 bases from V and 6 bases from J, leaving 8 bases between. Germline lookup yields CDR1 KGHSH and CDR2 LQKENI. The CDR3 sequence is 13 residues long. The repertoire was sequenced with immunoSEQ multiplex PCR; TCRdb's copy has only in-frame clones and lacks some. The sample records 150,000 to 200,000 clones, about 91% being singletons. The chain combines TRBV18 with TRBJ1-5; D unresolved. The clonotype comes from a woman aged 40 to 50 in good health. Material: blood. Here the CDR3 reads CASSPVGSQPQHF. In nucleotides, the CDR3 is TGTGCCAGCTCACCAGTAGGTTCTCAGCCCCAGCATTTT.